This T cell receptor (beta chain) was profiled in a study of shared clonotypes between healthy human individuals. Background on the study: Donor ages ranged 18 to 49 years: a couple of women, a few men. Study-level results: Rarefaction revealed incomplete sorted-subset sequencing despite large depth.

Of note for this clone: Its matching antigen is unknown.

Germline V gives CDR1 MNHEY, CDR2 SVGAGI. The CDR3 is 15 residues long. Losses at the gene ends were 6 bases for V and 4 bases for J; bases not matched to a gene: 8. Replicate PCRs for sorted subsets used approximately 220 ng DNA; this equaled 30,000 to 35,000 T cell genomes. Only in-frame clones appear in the TCRdb table, and some are missing; sequencing was by immunoSEQ multiplex PCR. This table holds millions of clones, 95% found once. Researchers partitioned CD4+ cells into CD45RA+ naive and CD45RA-negative memory subsets. The clonotype originates from a man between 18 and 35 years old in good health. Sample: naive CD4+ T cells sorted from blood. Subset defined: CD45RA+ positively selected. The V and J genes are TRBV6-5 and TRBJ2-2; 7 positions match TRBD1. The CDR3 is CASRGTGAGTGELFF. CDR3 in DNA: TGTGCCAGCAGAGGCACAGGGGCGGGCACCGGGGAGCTGTTTTTT.